The sequence of this T cell receptor (beta chain) was determined in a study of cytomegalovirus exposure and HLA in healthy donors. This clone was detected only once. Generated by immunoSEQ multiplex PCR, the TCRdb table keeps only in-frame clones and is missing some. This sample yields some 340,000 clones, of which roughly 87% are seen a single time; about 1% belongs to the top ten. Trimming shortened V by 5 bases and J by 4 bases, and 15 bases separated the two germline ends. Germline V gives CDR1 SGHNT, CDR2 YYREEE (reference sequence). The CDR3 runs 14 residues. The clonotype comes from a woman aged 25 to 39 in good health and CMV-seropositive. Sequences were obtained from PBMCs. The chain joins TRBV5-4 to TRBJ1-2; a possible D gene is TRBD1 (5 bases). The CDR3 DNA reads TGTGCCAGCAGTACGACAGCCGCCCTCTATGGCTACACCTTC. Translating it yields CASSTTAALYGYTF.